This T cell receptor (beta chain) was captured by sequencing in a study of identical twins. Study outcomes and limitations: There were fewer insertions in abundant cord blood beta clonotypes, but memory repertoires showed no such pattern. Conclusions were drawn cross-sectionally by statistical analysis, without following the same donors. An excess of low generation probability was shown by twin-shared out-of-frame alpha sequences.

The CDR3 spans 13 residues. Trimming at V came to 4 bases and at J to 5 bases, leaving 4 bases not matched to a gene. CDR1 is MNHEY, CDR2 SVGEGT, per germline. In this sample, this clonotype turned up a few times. Its antigen is unidentified. Template switching created a universal primer site, and the cDNA included unique molecular identifiers. TCRdb recomputed calls from the 5' RACE reads with MiXCR, one row per CDR3 protein. This table holds 520,000 or so distinct CDR3 sequences, roughly a fifth found once. These data were also reused for a study on T cells expressing NK-cell markers.

The chain couples TRBV6-2 or TRBV6-3 to TRBJ2-7, with 8 nucleotides matching TRBD1. Sequenced input: CD4+ T cells sorted from blood. This sequence was found in a woman aged 18-30 years in good health. CDR3 loop: CASSFRTGNEQYF. DNA for the CDR3: TGTGCCAGCAGTTTTCGGACAGGGAACGAGCAGTACTTC.